This T cell receptor (beta chain) was retrieved from a study of monozygotic twins with inflammatory bowel disease. One blood sample of approximately 2.5 ml was taken from each donor. A word on this clonotype: Its antigen is still unknown.

Samples each yielded cDNA through eight separate reactions. TCRdb reanalyzed the 5' RACE reads, giving one entry per CDR3 protein sequence and no DNA. The ten top clones account for 6% to 9.5%, within a sample of some 170,000 distinct CDR3 sequences. Study-wide points: IBD patients share fewer clonotypes with other people than healthy twins do, especially with disease activity. Telling different T cell subtypes apart from each other was not possible.

Germline CDR1 reads SGHTA; CDR2 reads FQGNSA. The CDR3 contains 14 residues. The source is a human donor with ulcerative colitis or Crohn's disease, or a healthy co-twin of an affected twin (not recorded which). What was sequenced was blood. The J gene is TRBJ2-7, the V gene TRBV7-2; the TRBD1 assignment by TCRdb is unverifiable without DNA. The CDR3 spells CASSLDRGPYEQYF.